Shown below are 9 T cell receptor beta chains from a single sample sequenced in a study of neoadjuvant anti-PD-1 for oral cavity cancer. TCRdb's copy holds only in-frame clones and misses some; the assay was immunoSEQ multiplex PCR. Among thousands of clones, 55% to 75% were seen once, and the ten largest hold under 9%. The material was tumor tissue, obtained before nivolumab (anti-PD-1) treatment. All receptors come from a person aged 35-79 years with oral cavity squamous cell carcinoma.

This clone showed up just a few times. The rearrangement uses TRBV11-2 and TRBJ2-7; D may be TRBD1 or TRBD2 (5 bases each). The ends were cut back, 4 bases at V and 6 bases at J, with 19 bases in the middle. From germline, CDR1 is SGHAT and CDR2 FQNNGV. The CDR3 has 15 residues. The CDR3 is CASSSGTLRASEQYF. Here the CDR3 DNA reads TGTGCCAGCAGCTCCGGGACGTTGAGGGCCTCCGAGCAGTACTTC.

This chain joins TRBV27 and TRBJ1-2, with D maybe TRBD1 (5 bases). Germline CDR1 and CDR2: MNHEY and SMNVEV (reference sequence). V dropped 6 bases and J dropped 1 base, with 12 bases sitting between them. The CDR3 runs to 14 residues. This CDR3 is CASSDSPINYGYTF. The CDR3 DNA sequence: TGTGCCAGCAGCGACAGTCCGATTAACTATGGCTACACCTTC.

This clone was counted between two and nine times. CDR3 in DNA: TGTGCCAGCACGACAGGGAACCGAGAGACCCAGTACTTC. This gives the protein CASTTGNRETQYF. This rearrangement joins TRBV18 to TRBJ2-5, with TRBD1 matching over 7 bases. V gave up 8 bases and J gave up 4 bases; unmatched junction bases: 7. The CDR3 runs 13 residues. Germline assignment: CDR1 KGHSH and CDR2 LQKENI. The whole variable domain, remainder taken from reference TRBV18 and TRBJ2-5, is NAGVMQNPRHLVRRRGQEARLRCSPMKGHSHVYWYRQLPEEGLKFMVYLQKENIIDESGMPKERFSAEFPKEGPSILRIQQVVRGDSAAYFCASTTGNRETQYFGPGTRLLVL.

This clone was detected only a few times. The rearrangement uses TRBV7-2 and TRBJ2-1; 13 bases align to TRBD2. V was pared by 7 bases and J by 8 bases, with 5 bases of the junction left unmatched. This CDR3 is 14 amino acids long. Germline lookup yields CDR1 SGHTA and CDR2 FQGNSA. CDR3 DNA sequence: TGTGCCAGCACCAGGACTAGCGGGAGATATGAGCAGTTCTTC. Protein product: CASTRTSGRYEQFF.

This chain links TRBV18 with TRBJ2-3; D is uncertain. With 5 bases removed from V and 0 bases from J, the gap between germline ends came to 12 bases. The CDR3 length is 15 residues. The germline CDR1 and CDR2 sequences are KGHSH and LQKENI. The CDR3 coding sequence is TGTGCCAGCTCATCCGAGACCTTAAGCACAGATACGCAGTATTTT. Its translation is CASSSETLSTDTQYF.

This clone was seen a handful of times. The sample holds other DNA sequences that translate to the same CDR3. The rearrangement links TRBV11-3 to TRBJ2-1, with D tentatively TRBD2 (7 bases). This CDR3 has 15 amino acids. CDR1 and CDR2 (germline): SGHNT, YENEEA. The V end lost 0 bases, the J end lost 4 bases, and 10 bases lay between the germline ends. CDR3 sequence reads: CASSLEQGGYNEQFF. In DNA form, the CDR3 reads TGTGCCAGCAGCTTAGAACAGGGAGGGTACAATGAGCAGTTCTTC.

This clone was detected a few times. The chain links TRBV28 to TRBJ2-3; D call uncertain. Trimming pared 3 bases from V and 5 bases from J, leaving 12 bases between. The CDR3 consists of 14 residues. The germline CDR1 and CDR2 sequences are MDHEN and SYDVKM. This CDR3 reads CASSLAHVGDTQYF. CDR3 coding DNA: TGTGCCAGCAGTTTGGCCCACGTTGGAGATACGCAGTATTTT.

The chain employs TRBV27 and TRBJ1-2; D is possibly TRBD1 (6 bases). Trimming took off 2 bases at V and 3 bases at J, with 19 bases between the two ends. This CDR3 contains 17 residues. Germline lookup yields CDR1 MNHEY and CDR2 SMNVEV (reference sequence). Here the CDR3 reads CASSLTQARRGYYGYTF. The DNA of the CDR3 is TGTGCCAGCAGTTTAACACAGGCCCGCAGGGGCTACTATGGCTACACCTTC.

This clone was picked up a small number of times. V and J are TRBV18 and TRBJ2-7; possible D gene TRBD1, 6 bases. The CDR3 length is 14 residues. V lost 5 bases, J lost 0 bases, and 11 bases lay in between. CDR1 and CDR2 (germline): KGHSH, LQKENI. CDR3 region: CASSFGTNSYEQYF. The CDR3 bases are TGTGCCAGCTCATTTGGGACAAACTCCTACGAGCAGTACTTC.